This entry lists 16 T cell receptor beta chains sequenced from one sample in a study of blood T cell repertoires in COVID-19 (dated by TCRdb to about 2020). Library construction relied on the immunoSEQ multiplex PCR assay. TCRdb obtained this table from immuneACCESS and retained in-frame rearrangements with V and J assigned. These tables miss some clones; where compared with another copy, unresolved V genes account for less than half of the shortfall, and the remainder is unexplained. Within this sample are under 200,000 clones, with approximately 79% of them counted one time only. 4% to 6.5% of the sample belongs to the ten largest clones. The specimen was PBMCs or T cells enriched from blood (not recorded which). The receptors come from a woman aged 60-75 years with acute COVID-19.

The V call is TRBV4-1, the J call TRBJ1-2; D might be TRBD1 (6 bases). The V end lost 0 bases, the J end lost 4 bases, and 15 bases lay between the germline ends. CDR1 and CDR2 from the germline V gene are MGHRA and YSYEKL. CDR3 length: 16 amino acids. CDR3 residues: CASSQDRFPDSYGYTF. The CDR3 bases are TGCGCCAGCAGCCAAGACCGATTTCCGGACAGCTATGGCTACACCTTC.

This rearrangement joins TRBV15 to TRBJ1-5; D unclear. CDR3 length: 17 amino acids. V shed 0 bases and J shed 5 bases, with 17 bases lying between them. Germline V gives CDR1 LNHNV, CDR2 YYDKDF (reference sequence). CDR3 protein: CATSRDQWVGEHQPQHF. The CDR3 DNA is TGTGCCACCAGCAGAGATCAGTGGGTTGGGGAGCATCAGCCCCAGCATTTT.

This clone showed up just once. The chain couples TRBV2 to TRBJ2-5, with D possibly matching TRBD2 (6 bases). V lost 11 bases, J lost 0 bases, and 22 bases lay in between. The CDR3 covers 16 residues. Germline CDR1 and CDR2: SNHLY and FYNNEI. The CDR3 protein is CAGLNVIPSDQETQYF. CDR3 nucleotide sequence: TGTGCCGGACTTAACGTAATTCCTAGCGACCAAGAGACCCAGTACTTC.

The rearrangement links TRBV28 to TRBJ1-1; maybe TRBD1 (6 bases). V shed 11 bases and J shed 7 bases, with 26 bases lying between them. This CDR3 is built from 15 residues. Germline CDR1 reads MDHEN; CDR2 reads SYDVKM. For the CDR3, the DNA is TGTGCCGGAGGCTTCCGGGGGGCTCGGACGGGTGAAGCTTTCTTT. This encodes CAGGFRGARTGEAFF.

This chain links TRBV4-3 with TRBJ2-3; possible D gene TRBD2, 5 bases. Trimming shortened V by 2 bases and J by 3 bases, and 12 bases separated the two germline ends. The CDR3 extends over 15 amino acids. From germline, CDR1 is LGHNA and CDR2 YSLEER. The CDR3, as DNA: TGCGCCAGCAGCCAAAGGTTGACGGGAACAGATACGCAGTATTTT. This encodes CASSQRLTGTDTQYF.

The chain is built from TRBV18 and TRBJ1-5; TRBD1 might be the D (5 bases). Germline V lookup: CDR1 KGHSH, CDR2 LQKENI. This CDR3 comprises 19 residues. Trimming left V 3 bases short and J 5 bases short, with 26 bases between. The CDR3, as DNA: TGTGCCAGCTCACCTCGACAGAGAATAGCATTTTCGGCCGATCAGCCCCAGCATTTT. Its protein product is CASSPRQRIAFSADQPQHF.

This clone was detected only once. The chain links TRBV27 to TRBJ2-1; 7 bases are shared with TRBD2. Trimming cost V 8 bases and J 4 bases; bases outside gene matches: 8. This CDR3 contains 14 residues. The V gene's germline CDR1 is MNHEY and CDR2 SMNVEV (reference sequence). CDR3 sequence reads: CASGGGASYNEQFF. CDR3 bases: TGTGCCAGCGGCGGGGGAGCTAGTTACAATGAGCAGTTCTTC.

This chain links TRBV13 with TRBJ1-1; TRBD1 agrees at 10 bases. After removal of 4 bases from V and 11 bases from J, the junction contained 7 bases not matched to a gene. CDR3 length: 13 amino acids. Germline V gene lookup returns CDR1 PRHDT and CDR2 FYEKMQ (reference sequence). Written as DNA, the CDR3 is TGTGCCAGCAGCTGGTCCACGGGACAGGGGGCTTTCTTT. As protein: CASSWSTGQGAFF.

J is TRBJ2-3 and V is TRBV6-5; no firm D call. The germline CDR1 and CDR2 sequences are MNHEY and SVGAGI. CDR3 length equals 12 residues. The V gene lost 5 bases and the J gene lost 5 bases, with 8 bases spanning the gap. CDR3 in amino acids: CASSPRVDTQYF. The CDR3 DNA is TGTGCCAGCAGTCCGAGAGTAGATACGCAGTATTTT.

Here the CDR3 reads CASSQAPDRVGGNEKLFF. As DNA, the CDR3 is TGTGCCAGCAGCCAAGCGCCGGACAGGGTAGGTGGTAATGAAAAACTGTTTTTT. This rearrangement joins TRBV3-1 (or the pseudogene TRBV3-2) to TRBJ1-4, with 8 bases fitting TRBD1. With V trimmed by 1 base and J by 4 bases, 11 bases remained unmatched. The germline gives CDR1 LGHDT, CDR2 YNNKEL (reference sequence). This CDR3 has 18 residues.

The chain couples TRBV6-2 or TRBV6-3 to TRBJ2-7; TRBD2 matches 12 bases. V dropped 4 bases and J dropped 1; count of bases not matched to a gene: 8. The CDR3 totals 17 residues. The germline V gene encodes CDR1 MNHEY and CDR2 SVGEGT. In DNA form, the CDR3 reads TGTGCCAGCAGTTCTTACTCGGGACTAGCGGGTTCCTACGAGCAGTACTTC. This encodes CASSSYSGLAGSYEQYF.

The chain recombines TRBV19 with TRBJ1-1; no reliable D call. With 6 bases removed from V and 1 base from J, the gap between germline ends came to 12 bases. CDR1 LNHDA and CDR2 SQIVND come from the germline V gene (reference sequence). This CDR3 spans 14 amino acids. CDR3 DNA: TGTGCCAGTAGCGTCGACACGCCGAACACTGAAGCTTTCTTT. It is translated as CASSVDTPNTEAFF.

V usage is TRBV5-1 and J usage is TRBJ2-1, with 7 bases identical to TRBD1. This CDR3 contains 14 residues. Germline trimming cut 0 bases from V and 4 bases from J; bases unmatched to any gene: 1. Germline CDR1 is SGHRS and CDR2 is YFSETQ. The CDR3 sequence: CASSLGDSYNEQFF. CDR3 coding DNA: TGCGCCAGCAGCTTGGGGGACAGTTACAATGAGCAGTTCTTC. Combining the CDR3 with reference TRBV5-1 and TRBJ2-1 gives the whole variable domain KAGVTQTPRYLIKTRGQQVTLSCSPISGHRSVSWYQQTPGQGLQFLFEYFSETQRNKGNFPGRFSGRQFSNSRSEMNVSTLELGDSALYLCASSLGDSYNEQFFGPGTRLTVL.

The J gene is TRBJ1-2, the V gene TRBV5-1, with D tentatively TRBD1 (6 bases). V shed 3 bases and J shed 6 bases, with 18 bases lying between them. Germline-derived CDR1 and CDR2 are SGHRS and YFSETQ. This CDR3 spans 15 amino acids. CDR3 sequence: CASSSSERQADGYTF. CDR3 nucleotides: TGCGCCAGCAGCTCTTCAGAACGACAGGCGGATGGCTACACCTTC.

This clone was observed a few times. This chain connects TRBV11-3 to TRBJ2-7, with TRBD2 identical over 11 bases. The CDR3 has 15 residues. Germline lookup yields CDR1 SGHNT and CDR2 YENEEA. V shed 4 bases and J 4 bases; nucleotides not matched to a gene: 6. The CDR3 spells CASSSPSGRTYEQYF. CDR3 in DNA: TGTGCCAGCAGCTCCCCTAGCGGGAGGACGTACGAGCAGTACTTC.

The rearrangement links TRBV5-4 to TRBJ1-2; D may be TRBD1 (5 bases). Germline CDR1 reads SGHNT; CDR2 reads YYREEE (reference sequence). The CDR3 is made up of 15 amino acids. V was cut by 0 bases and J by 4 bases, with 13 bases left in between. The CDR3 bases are TGTGCCAGCAGCTTGGATTCGGGGGGGGGCTATGGCTACACCTTC. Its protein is CASSLDSGGGYGYTF. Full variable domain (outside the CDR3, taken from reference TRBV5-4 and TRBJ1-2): ETGVTQSPTHLIKTRGQQVTLRCSSQSGHNTVSWYQQALGQGPQFIFQYYREEENGRGNFPPRFSGLQFPNYSSELNVNALELDDSALYLCASSLDSGGGYGYTFGSGTRLTVV.